The sample holds many counts of the clone carrying this T cell receptor beta chain. The antigen is unknown. The related graft donor's blood sample was taken on the day of bone marrow donation. This entry belongs to a study of T cells after posttransplantation cyclophosphamide. The assay was immunoSEQ multiplex PCR, and TCRdb's table has in-frame clones only and misses some. This repertoire holds about 30,000 clones, and none appear only once. The CDR3 runs 14 residues. Trimming cost V 7 bases and J 1 base, with 11 bases left between them. Germline lookup yields CDR1 MNHNY and CDR2 SVGAGI (reference sequence). Study-level points and caveats: Later post-transplant blood repertoires were often dominated by donor CD8+ memory clones. TRB clonality was highly associated with recipient CMV seropositivity and reactivation. TRB overlap between skin or GI tissue T cells and blood was limited.

The chain combines TRBV6-6 with TRBJ1-3; a weak D match, TRBD1 (5 bases). Sequenced sample: PBMCs. The clonotype originates from a woman aged 60-75 years in good health, CMV-negative, and a related stem cell transplant donor. DNA for the CDR3: TGTGCCAGCATTACAGGTTCTTCTGGAAACACCATATATTTT. Residues: CASITGSSGNTIYF.